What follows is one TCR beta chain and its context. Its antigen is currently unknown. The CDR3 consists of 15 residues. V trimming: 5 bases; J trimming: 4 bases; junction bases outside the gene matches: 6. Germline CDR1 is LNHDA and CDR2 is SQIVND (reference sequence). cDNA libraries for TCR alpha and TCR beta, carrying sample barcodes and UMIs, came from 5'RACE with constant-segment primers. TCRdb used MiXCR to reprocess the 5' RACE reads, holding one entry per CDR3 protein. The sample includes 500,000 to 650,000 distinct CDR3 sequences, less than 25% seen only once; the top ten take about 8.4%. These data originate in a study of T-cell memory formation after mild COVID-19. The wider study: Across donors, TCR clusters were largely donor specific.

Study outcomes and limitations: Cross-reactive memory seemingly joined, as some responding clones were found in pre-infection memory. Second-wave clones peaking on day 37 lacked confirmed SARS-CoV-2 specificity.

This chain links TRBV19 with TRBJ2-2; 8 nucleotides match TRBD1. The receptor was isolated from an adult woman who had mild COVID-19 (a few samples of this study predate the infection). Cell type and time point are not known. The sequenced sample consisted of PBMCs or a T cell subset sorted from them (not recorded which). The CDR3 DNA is TGTGCCAGTAGTGAGGGACAGGAGGGCACCGGGGAGCTGTTTTTT. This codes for CASSEGQEGTGELFF.